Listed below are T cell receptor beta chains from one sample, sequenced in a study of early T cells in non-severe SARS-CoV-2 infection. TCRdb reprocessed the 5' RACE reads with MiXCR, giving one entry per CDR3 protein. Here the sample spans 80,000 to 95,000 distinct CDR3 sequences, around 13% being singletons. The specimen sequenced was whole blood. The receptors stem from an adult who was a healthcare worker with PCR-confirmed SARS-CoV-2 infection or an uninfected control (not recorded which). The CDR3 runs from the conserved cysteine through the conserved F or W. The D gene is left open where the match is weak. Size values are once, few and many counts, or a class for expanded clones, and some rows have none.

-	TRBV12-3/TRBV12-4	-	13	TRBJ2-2	CASSSSGLGELFF	TGTGCCAGCAGTTCCTCTGGGCTCGGGGAGCTGTTTTTT
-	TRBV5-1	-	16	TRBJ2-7	CASSLRLRPGLLEQYF	TGCGCCAGCAGCTTGAGGCTTCGCCCAGGCCTCTTGGAGCAGTACTTC
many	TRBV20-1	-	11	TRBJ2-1	CSARDSHEQFF	TGCAGTGCTAGAGATAGCCATGAGCAGTTCTTC
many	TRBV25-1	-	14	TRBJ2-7	CASSGVGGDYEQYF	TGTGCCAGCAGTGGGGTCGGAGGGGATTACGAGCAGTACTTC
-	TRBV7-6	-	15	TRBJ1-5	CASSLETGSNQPQHF	TGTGCCAGCAGCTTAGAGACAGGTAGCAATCAGCCCCAGCATTTT
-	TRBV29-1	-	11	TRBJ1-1	CSVSSGAEAFF	TGCAGCGTGTCCTCAGGGGCTGAAGCTTTCTTT
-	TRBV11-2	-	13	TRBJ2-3	CASSPAGTDTQYF	TGTGCCAGCAGCCCTGCAGGTACAGATACGCAGTATTTT
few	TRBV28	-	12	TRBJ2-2	CASSPDSRELFF	TGTGCCAGCAGTCCCGACAGCAGAGAGCTGTTTTTT
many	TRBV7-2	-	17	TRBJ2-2	CASSGRGQGSYTGELFF	TGTGCCAGCAGCGGGCGGGGTCAGGGGTCTTACACCGGGGAGCTGTTTTTT
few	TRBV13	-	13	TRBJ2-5	CASSFGFGETQYF	TGTGCCAGCAGCTTCGGGTTCGGGGAGACCCAGTACTTC
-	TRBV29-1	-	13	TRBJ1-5	CSAGGGWNQPQHF	TGCAGCGCTGGGGGGGGCTGGAATCAGCCCCAGCATTTT
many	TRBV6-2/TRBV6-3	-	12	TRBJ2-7	CASTDLPYEQYF	TGTGCCAGCACGGACCTACCCTACGAGCAGTACTTC
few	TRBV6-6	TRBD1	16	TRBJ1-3	CASSDPTGRSGNTIYF	TGTGCCAGCAGTGACCCGACAGGGAGGTCTGGAAACACCATATATTTT
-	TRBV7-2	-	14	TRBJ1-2	CASSFRQNGYGYTF	TGTGCCAGCAGCTTTCGCCAGAACGGCTATGGCTACACCTTC
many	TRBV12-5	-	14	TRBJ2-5	CASAPWGNQETQYF	TGTGCTAGTGCCCCCTGGGGGAACCAAGAGACCCAGTACTTC
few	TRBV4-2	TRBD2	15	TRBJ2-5	CASSQGSGVGETQYF	TGTGCCAGCAGCCAAGGGAGCGGGGTAGGAGAGACCCAGTACTTC
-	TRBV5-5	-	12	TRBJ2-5	CASSPSRGVKYF	TGTGCCAGCAGCCCGAGCAGGGGGGTTAAGTACTTC
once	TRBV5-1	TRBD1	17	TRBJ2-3	CASSSGQSTSRTDTQYF	TGCGCCAGCAGCTCGGGACAGAGTACCAGTAGGACAGATACGCAGTATTTT
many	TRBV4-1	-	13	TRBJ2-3	CASSQDGGDTQYF	TGCGCCAGCAGCCAAGATGGGGGAGATACGCAGTATTTT
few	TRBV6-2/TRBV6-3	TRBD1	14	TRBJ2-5	CASSETGGLETQYF	TGTGCCAGCAGTGAGACAGGGGGCTTAGAGACCCAGTACTTC
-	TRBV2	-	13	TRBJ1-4	CAALGATNEKLFF	TGTGCAGCTCTCGGGGCAACTAATGAAAAACTGTTTTTT
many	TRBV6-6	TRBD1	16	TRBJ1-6	CASSKTGTGTPLPLHF	TGTGCCAGCAGTAAAACCGGGACAGGGACACCTTTGCCCCTCCACTTT
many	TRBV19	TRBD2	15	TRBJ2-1	CASSLSGGIYNEQFF	TGTGCCAGTAGTCTTAGCGGGGGGATCTACAATGAGCAGTTCTTC
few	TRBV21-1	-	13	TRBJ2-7	CASCRTGTYEQYF	TGTGCCAGCTGCCGGACAGGTACCTACGAGCAGTACTTC
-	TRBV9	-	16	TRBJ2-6	CASAGRYLAGANVLTF	TGTGCCAGCGCAGGACGGTACCTGGCTGGGGCCAACGTCCTGACTTTC
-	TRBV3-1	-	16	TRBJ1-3	CASSRDSGASGNTIYF	TGTGCCAGCAGCCGAGACTCAGGAGCCTCTGGAAACACCATATATTTT
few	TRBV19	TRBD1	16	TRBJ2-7	CASQSPGTGGNYEQYF	TGTGCCAGTCAATCACCGGGGACAGGGGGTAACTACGAGCAGTACTTC
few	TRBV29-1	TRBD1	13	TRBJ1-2	CSASGGLDYGYTF	TGCAGCGCCTCAGGGGGACTTGACTATGGCTACACCTTC
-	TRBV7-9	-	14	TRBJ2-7	CASSSPGYRAEQYF	TGTGCCAGCAGCTCCCCAGGGTACAGGGCCGAGCAGTACTTC
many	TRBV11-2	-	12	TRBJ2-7	CASSVSPFEQYF	TGTGCCAGCAGCGTTTCTCCGTTCGAGCAGTACTTC
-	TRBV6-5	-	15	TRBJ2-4	CASSYPNGLTSVQYF	TGTGCCAGCAGTTACCCGAATGGGCTTACCAGCGTGCAGTACTTC
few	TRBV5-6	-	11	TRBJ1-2	CASSLYYGYTF	TGTGCCAGCAGCTTGTACTATGGCTACACCTTC
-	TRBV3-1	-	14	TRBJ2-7	CASSQDPTGVEQYF	TGTGCCAGCAGCCAAGATCCAACGGGGGTAGAGCAGTACTTC
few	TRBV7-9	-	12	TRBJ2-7	CASSLKAYEQYF	TGTGCCAGCAGCTTAAAAGCTTACGAGCAGTACTTC
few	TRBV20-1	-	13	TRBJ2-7	CSALRDSSYEQYF	TGCAGTGCTCTCCGGGATAGCTCCTACGAGCAGTACTTC
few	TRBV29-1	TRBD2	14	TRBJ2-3	CSVGSGLATDTQYF	TGCAGCGTTGGTTCAGGACTAGCAACAGATACGCAGTATTTT
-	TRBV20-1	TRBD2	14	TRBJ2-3	CSAATGGDADTQYF	TGCAGTGCTGCGACGGGGGGGGATGCAGATACGCAGTATTTT
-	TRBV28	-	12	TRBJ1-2	CASTDQNYGYTF	TGTGCCAGCACGGACCAAAACTATGGCTACACCTTC
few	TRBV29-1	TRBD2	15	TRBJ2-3	CSVQPSGASTDTQYF	TGCAGCGTTCAGCCTAGCGGGGCATCCACAGATACGCAGTATTTT
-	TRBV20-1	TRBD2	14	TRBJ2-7	CSAQRLAGSYEQYF	TGCAGTGCTCAGCGACTAGCGGGTTCCTACGAGCAGTACTTC
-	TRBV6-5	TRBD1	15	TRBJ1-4	CASSQPTGGSEKLFF	TGTGCCAGCAGTCAACCTACAGGGGGTAGTGAAAAACTGTTTTTT
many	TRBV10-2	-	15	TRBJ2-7	CASSESAGATYEQYF	TGCGCCAGCAGTGAGTCCGCTGGGGCTACCTACGAGCAGTACTTC
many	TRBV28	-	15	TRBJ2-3	CASSPPSALTDTQYF	TGTGCCAGCAGTCCCCCCTCCGCCCTCACAGATACGCAGTATTTT
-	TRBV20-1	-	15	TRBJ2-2	CSASSGGILSGELFF	TGCAGTGCTAGTTCGGGGGGCATCTTATCAGGGGAGCTGTTTTTT
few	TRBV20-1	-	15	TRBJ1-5	CSARVEGAGNQPQHF	TGCAGTGCTAGAGTAGAGGGCGCGGGCAATCAGCCCCAGCATTTT
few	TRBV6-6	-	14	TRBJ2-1	CASSFNRALDEQFF	TGTGCCAGCAGTTTTAACAGGGCGTTGGATGAGCAGTTCTTC
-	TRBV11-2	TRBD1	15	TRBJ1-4	CASSLVRGRFEKLFF	TGTGCCAGCAGCTTGGTCAGGGGGCGTTTTGAAAAACTGTTTTTT
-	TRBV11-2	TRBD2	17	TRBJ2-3	CASSPLGGDYGKDTQYF	TGTGCCAGCAGCCCCCTTGGGGGGGACTACGGCAAAGATACGCAGTATTTT
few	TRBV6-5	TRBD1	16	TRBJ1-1	CASSYRTGEMNTEAFF	TGTGCCAGCAGTTACCGGACAGGGGAGATGAACACTGAAGCTTTCTTT
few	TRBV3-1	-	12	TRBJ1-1	CASSHTNTEAFF	TGTGCCAGCAGCCATACGAACACTGAAGCTTTCTTT
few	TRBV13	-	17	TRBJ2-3	CASSLFAPAGAADTQYF	TGTGCCAGCAGCTTATTTGCCCCAGCAGGGGCGGCAGATACGCAGTATTTT
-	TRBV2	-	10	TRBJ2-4	CASRENIQYF	TGTGCCAGCAGGGAAAACATTCAGTACTTC
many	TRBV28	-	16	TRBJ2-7	CASTLSPAGRVSKQYF	TGTGCCAGCACCCTCAGCCCGGCGGGCAGGGTGTCTAAGCAGTACTTC
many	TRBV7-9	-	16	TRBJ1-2	CASSSNGAALRYGYTF	TGTGCCAGCAGCTCCAATGGGGCCGCGCTTCGCTATGGCTACACCTTC